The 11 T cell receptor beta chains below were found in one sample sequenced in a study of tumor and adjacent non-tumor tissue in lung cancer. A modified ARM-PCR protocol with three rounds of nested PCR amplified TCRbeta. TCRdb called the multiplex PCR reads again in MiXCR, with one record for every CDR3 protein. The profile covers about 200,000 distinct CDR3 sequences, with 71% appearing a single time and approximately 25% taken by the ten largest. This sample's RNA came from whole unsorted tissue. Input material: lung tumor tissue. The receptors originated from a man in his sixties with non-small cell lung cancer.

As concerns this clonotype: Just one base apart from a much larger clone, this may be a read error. The CDR3 reads CSASGQFYGYAF. CDR3 nucleotide sequence: TGCAGTGCCTCGGGACAGTTCTATGGCTACGCCTTC. The rearrangement joins TRBV20-1 to TRBJ1-2; 7 bases line up with TRBD1. In germline, CDR1 is DFQATT, CDR2 SNEGSKA (reference sequence). The CDR3 spans 12 residues.

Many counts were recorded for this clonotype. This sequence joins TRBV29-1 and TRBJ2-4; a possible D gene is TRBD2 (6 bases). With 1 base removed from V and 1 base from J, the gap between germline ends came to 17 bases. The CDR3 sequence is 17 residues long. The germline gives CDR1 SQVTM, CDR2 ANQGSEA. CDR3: CSVEGPAGSGAKNIQYF. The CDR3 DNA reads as TGCAGCGTTGAAGGCCCGGCGGGGAGTGGGGCCAAAAACATTCAGTACTTC.

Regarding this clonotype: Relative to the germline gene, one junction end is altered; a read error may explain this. The CDR3 bases are TGCTGCGTTGAACGGGGAAACACCGGGGAGCTGTTTTTT. Its protein product is CCVERGNTGELFF. The gene calls are TRBV29-1 and TRBJ2-2; perhaps TRBD2 as D (5 bases). The CDR3 runs to 13 residues. Per the germline V gene, CDR1 is SQVTM and CDR2 is ANQGSEA.

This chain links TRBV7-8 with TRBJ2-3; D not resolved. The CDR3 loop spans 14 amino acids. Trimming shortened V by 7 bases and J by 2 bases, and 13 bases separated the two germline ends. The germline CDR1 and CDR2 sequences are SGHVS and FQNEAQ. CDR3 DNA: TGTGCCAGCAATCTAGACTTTTACACAGATACGCAGTATTTT. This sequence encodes CASNLDFYTDTQYF.

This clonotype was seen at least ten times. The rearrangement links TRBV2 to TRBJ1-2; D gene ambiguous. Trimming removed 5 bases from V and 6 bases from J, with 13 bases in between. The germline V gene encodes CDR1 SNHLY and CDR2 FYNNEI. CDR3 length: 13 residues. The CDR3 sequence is CASSSTPFDGYTF. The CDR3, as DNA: TGTGCCAGCAGTTCTACGCCTTTTGATGGCTACACCTTC. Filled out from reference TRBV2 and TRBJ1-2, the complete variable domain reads EPEVTQTPSHQVTQMGQEVILRCVPISNHLYFYWYRQILGQKVEFLVSFYNNEISEKSEIFDDQFSVERPDGSNFTLKIRSTKLEDSAMYFCASSSTPFDGYTFGSGTRLTVV.

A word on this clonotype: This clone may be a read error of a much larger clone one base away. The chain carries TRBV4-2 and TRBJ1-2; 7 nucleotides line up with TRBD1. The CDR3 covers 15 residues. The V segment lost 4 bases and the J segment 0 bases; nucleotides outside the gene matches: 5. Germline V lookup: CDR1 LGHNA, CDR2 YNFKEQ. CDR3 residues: CASSPRGETNYGYTF. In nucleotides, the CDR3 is TGTGCCAGCAGCCCCAGGGGGGAGACTAACTATGGCTACACCTTC.

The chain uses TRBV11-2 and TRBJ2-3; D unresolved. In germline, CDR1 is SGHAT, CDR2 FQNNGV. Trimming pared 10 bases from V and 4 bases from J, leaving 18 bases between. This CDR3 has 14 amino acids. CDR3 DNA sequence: TGTGCCACCAGTCCTACAGTTGGGGCAGATACGCAGTATTTT. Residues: CATSPTVGADTQYF.

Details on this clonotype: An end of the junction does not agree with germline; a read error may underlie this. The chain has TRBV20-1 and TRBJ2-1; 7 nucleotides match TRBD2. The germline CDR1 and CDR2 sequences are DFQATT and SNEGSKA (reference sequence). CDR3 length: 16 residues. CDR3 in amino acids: CSADNPQAGTYDEQSF. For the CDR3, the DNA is TGCAGTGCCGACAACCCTCAAGCGGGAACCTACGATGAGCAGTCCTTC.

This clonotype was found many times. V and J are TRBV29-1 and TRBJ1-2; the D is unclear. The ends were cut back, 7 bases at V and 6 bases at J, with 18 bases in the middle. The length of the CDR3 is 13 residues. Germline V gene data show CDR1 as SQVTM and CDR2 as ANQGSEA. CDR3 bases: TGCAGCGCAGCGATAGAGAGGTTTAATGGCTACACCTTC. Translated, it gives CSAAIERFNGYTF.

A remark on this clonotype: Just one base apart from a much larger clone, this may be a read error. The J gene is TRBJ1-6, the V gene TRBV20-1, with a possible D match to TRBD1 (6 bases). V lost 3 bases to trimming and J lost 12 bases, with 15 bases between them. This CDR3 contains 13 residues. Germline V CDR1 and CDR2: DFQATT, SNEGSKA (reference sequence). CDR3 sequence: CSASRTVDLPLHF. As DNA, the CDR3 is TGCAGTGCTAGTCGGACAGTGGACTTACCCCTCCACTTT.

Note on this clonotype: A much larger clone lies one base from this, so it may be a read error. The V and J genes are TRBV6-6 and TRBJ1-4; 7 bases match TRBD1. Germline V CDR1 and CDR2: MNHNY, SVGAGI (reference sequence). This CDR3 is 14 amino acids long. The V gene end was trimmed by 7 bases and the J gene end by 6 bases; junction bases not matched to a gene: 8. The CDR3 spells CASTPEGAHEKLFF. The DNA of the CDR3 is TGTGCCAGCACCCCGGAGGGGGCGCATGAAAAACTGTTTTTT.